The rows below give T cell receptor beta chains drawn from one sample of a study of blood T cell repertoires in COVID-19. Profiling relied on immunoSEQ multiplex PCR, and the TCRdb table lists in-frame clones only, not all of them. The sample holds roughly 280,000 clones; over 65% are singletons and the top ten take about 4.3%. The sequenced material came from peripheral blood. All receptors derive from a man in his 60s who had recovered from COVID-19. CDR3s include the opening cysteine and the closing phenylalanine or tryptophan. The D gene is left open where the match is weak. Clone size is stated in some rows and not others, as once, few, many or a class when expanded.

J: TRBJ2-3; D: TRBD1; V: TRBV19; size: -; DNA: TGTGCCAGTAGACGACAGGGACGCACAGATACGCAGTATTTT; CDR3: CASRRQGRTDTQYF
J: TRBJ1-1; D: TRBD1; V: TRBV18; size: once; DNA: TGTGCCAGCTCACCCACTACAGGGGATGCGGCTGAAGCTTTCTTT; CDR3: CASSPTTGDAAEAFF
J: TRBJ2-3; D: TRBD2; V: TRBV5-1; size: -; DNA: TGCGCCAGCAGCTTGGGGGCTAGCGGGTCGATAGATACGCAGTATTTT; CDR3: CASSLGASGSIDTQYF
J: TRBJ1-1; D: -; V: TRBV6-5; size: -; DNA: TGTGCCAGCAGTAACAGCCCAACTGAAGCTTTCTTT; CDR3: CASSNSPTEAFF
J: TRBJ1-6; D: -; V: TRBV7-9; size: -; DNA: TGTGCCAGCAGCGTGGACTCTCTAAATTCACCCCTCCACTTT; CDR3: CASSVDSLNSPLHF
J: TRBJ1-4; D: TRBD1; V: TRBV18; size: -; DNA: TGTGCCAGCTCACCAATGGGACAGGGGGCGACTAATGAAAAACTGTTTTTT; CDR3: CASSPMGQGATNEKLFF
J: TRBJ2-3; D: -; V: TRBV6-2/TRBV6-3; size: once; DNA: TGTGCCAGCAGTAAGGGCCAGGGGATCACAGATACGCAGTATTTT; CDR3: CASSKGQGITDTQYF
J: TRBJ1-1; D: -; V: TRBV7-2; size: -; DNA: TGTGCCAGCAGCTTAGGGGGGGGCACTGAAGCTTTCTTT; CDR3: CASSLGGGTEAFF
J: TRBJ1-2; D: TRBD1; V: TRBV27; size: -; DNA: TGTGCCAGCAGTTCCACAGGGGGAGGAAAGGGCTACACCTTC; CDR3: CASSSTGGGKGYTF
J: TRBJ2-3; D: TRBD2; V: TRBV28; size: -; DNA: TGTGCCAGCAGTTGGGGGACTAGCGGATTGGGAACAGATACGCAGTATTTT; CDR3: CASSWGTSGLGTDTQYF
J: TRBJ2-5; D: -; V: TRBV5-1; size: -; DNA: TGCGCCAGCAGTTATCCGGGGGAGACCCAGTACTTC; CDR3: CASSYPGETQYF
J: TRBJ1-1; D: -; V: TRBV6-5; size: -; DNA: TGTGCCAGCAGCAGACTCAGGGACACTGAAGCTTTCTTT; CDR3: CASSRLRDTEAFF
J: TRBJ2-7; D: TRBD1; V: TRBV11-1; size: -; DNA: TGTGCCAGCAGCTTAGTGGGACAGTCCTACGAGCAGTACTTC; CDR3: CASSLVGQSYEQYF
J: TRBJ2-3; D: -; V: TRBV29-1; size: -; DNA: TGCAGCGTTGATGTCGGTAACACAGATACGCAGTATTTT; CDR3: CSVDVGNTDTQYF
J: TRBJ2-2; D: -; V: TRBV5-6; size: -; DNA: TGTGCCAGCAGCTTCACTAGCCAAGGTGGGGAGCTGTTTTTT; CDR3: CASSFTSQGGELFF
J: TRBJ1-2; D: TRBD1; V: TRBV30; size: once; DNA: TGTGCCTGGAGAAGGGACAGGGGCGGCCTTGGCTACACCTTC; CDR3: CAWRRDRGGLGYTF
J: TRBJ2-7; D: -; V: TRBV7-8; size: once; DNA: TGTGCCAGCAGCTTAGGGCAGGGTGGCTACGAGCAGTACTTC; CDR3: CASSLGQGGYEQYF